These 31 T cell receptor beta chains share one sample of origin, sequenced in a study of glioma-infiltrating T cells. Amplification of TCR alpha and beta CDR3 regions from RNA used iRepertoire nested multiplex PCR. MiXCR was run by TCRdb on the multiplex PCR reads, yielding one entry per CDR3 protein. Of around 99,000 distinct CDR3 sequences listed, less than 30% are singletons. The sample was glioma tissue, nonneoplastic brain tissue, or PBMCs (not recorded which). Receptor source: a human donor with low-grade glioma or glioblastoma, undergoing nonglioma brain surgery, or in good health (not recorded which).

This clonotype was detected only a few times. The V call is TRBV7-9, the J call TRBJ1-2; no clear D. CDR1 and CDR2 (germline): SEHNR, FQNEAQ (reference sequence). Between the trimmed V and J ends, which lost 1 base and 4 bases, there was a span of 13 bases. The length of the CDR3 is 15 residues. This CDR3 reads CASSLGVAALYGYTF. DNA of the CDR3: TGTGCCAGCAGCTTAGGCGTGGCGGCCCTCTATGGCTACACCTTC.

Comment on this clonotype: A read error may be the cause here, since a much bigger clone is one base away. The chain links TRBV11-3 to TRBJ1-1; TRBD1 matches 9 bases. The germline V gene has CDR1 SGHNT and CDR2 YENEEA. The CDR3 sequence is 16 residues long. The CDR3 DNA reads TGTGTCAGCAGCTTACCCGCCGGGACAGGGACGGCTGAAGCTTTCTTT. It is translated as CVSSLPAGTGTAEAFF.

With respect to this clonotype: A much larger clone lies one base from this, so it may be a read error. This chain connects TRBV15 to TRBJ2-7; 8 bases are a match to TRBD1. V lost 6 bases to trimming and J lost 4 bases; unmatched junction nucleotides: 8. Germline lookup yields CDR1 LNHNV and CDR2 YYDKDF (reference sequence). The CDR3 covers 14 residues. CDR3 residues: CATRGWTGTYEQYF. The CDR3 DNA follows: TGTGCCACCAGAGGCTGGACAGGGACGTACGAGCAGTACTTC.

This clonotype is classed as medium-sized. This chain links TRBV20-1 with TRBJ2-1, with D uncertain. Germline CDR1 DFQATT, CDR2 SNEGSKA (reference sequence). V was shortened by 7 bases and J by 4 bases, with 8 bases between the two germline ends. The CDR3 extends over 11 amino acids. CDR3 loop: CSVGLYNEQFF. DNA for the CDR3: TGCAGTGTTGGCTTATACAATGAGCAGTTCTTC.

This clonotype was recorded at least ten times. The chain has TRBV10-1 and TRBJ1-1, with 9 bases fitting TRBD1. V trimming: 3 bases; J trimming: 0 bases; junction bases outside the gene matches: 5. Germline CDR1 WNHNN, CDR2 SYGVQD (reference sequence). The CDR3 has 16 residues. This chain's CDR3 is CASSETGGKMNTEAFF. CDR3 nucleotide sequence: TGCGCCAGCAGTGAAACAGGGGGCAAGATGAACACTGAAGCTTTCTTT.

This clonotype appeared a few times. The rearrangement links TRBV12-3 or TRBV12-4 to TRBJ2-1; D not certain. V was clipped by 6 bases and J by 6 bases, with 6 bases between them. The CDR3 is made up of 11 amino acids. The CDR3 loop reads CASRELNEQFF. The CDR3, as DNA: TGTGCCAGCAGGGAGCTCAATGAGCAGTTCTTC.

The sample holds many counts of this clonotype. This rearrangement joins TRBV29-1 to TRBJ2-1, with D unclear. This CDR3 spans 13 amino acids. Germline V gene data show CDR1 as SQVTM and CDR2 as ANQGSEA. Deletions cut 3 bases from V and 4 bases from J, with 10 bases between. The CDR3 region is CSVESGNYNEQFF. The CDR3 nucleotides read TGCAGCGTTGAGTCAGGAAATTACAATGAGCAGTTCTTC.

This chain connects TRBV29-1 to TRBJ2-1; perhaps TRBD2 as D (6 bases). V gave up 3 bases and J gave up 8 bases, with 17 bases separating them. The CDR3 consists of 14 residues. Germline CDR1 and CDR2: SQVTM and ANQGSEA. CDR3 DNA: TGCAGCGTTGAGGAGAACCAAACGGGGGATGAGCAGTTCTTC. Its translation: CSVEENQTGDEQFF.

In this sample, this clonotype turned up many times. The rearrangement uses TRBV19 and TRBJ2-3; no definite D call. The germline V and J ends were trimmed by 5 bases and 2 bases, with 8 bases remaining between them. Germline-derived CDR1 and CDR2 are LNHDA and SQIVND (reference sequence). This CDR3 has 13 amino acids. The CDR3 sequence: CASSRSVTDTQYF. Here the CDR3 DNA reads TGTGCCAGTAGTCGGTCAGTCACAGATACGCAGTATTTT.

This clonotype occurred a few times. Being one base from a much bigger clone, this may be a read error. The CDR3 is CASSQTAPSGNTIYF. In DNA form, the CDR3 reads TGCGCCAGCAGCCAGACCGCTCCGTCTGGAAACACCATATATTTT. This sequence joins TRBV5-1 and TRBJ1-3; no firm D call. This CDR3 comprises 15 residues. The germline V gene has CDR1 SGHRS and CDR2 YFSETQ. Trimming shortened V by 4 bases and J by 1 base, and 12 bases separated the two germline ends.

This sequence joins TRBV7-9 and TRBJ2-7, with a possible D match to TRBD2 (5 bases). Germline V lookup: CDR1 SEHNR, CDR2 FQNEAQ (reference sequence). This CDR3 is built from 13 residues. V lost 9 bases, J lost 0 bases, and 12 bases lay in between. As DNA, the CDR3 is TGTGCCAGTACCACGGGAAGCTCCTACGAGCAGTACTTC. It specifies CASTTGSSYEQYF. Full variable domain (outside the CDR3, taken from reference TRBV7-9 and TRBJ2-7): DTGVSQNPRHKITKRGQNVTFRCDPISEHNRLYWYRQTLGQGPEFLTYFQNEAQLEKSRLLSDRFSAERPKGSFSTLEIQRTEQGDSAMYLCASTTGSSYEQYFGPGTRLTVT.

This chain uses TRBV18 with TRBJ2-5, with D possibly matching TRBD2 (6 bases). The CDR3 covers 14 residues. In germline, CDR1 is KGHSH, CDR2 LQKENI. The V gene lost 2 bases and the J gene lost 8 bases, with 15 bases spanning the gap. The CDR3 region has the DNA TGTGCCAGCTCACCAGACGGGAGAGGAGATACCCAGTACTTC. This translates into CASSPDGRGDTQYF. The full variable domain, in which reference TRBV18 and TRBJ2-5 provide the parts outside the CDR3, is NAGVMQNPRHLVRRRGQEARLRCSPMKGHSHVYWYRQLPEEGLKFMVYLQKENIIDESGMPKERFSAEFPKEGPSILRIQQVVRGDSAAYFCASSPDGRGDTQYFGPGTRLLVL.

This clonotype was seen repeatedly, ten times or more. At one end, the junction sequence differs from germline, possibly due to a read error. The genes are TRBV29-1 and TRBJ2-5; D perhaps matches TRBD1 (5 bases). From germline, CDR1 is SQVTM and CDR2 ANQGSEA. The CDR3 sequence is 14 residues long. CDR3 amino acids: CSAEGGHLQETQYF. For the CDR3, the DNA is TGCAGCGCTGAAGGTGGACACTTACAAGAGACCCAGTACTTC.

A few counts support this clonotype. This rearrangement joins TRBV28 to TRBJ2-3, with 9 nucleotides matching TRBD1. This CDR3 region has 15 residues. V lost 4 bases to trimming and J lost 3 bases; unmatched junction nucleotides: 5. The V gene's germline CDR1 is MDHEN and CDR2 SYDVKM. CDR3 amino acids: CASSSTGGLTDTQYF. CDR3 DNA sequence: TGTGCCAGCAGTTCGACAGGGGGATTGACAGATACGCAGTATTTT.

This clonotype was observed at least ten times. The chain uses TRBV25-1 and TRBJ2-7, with 7 positions matching TRBD1. CDR3 length: 14 amino acids. Germline V lookup: CDR1 MGHDK, CDR2 SYGVNS. The trim removed 4 bases at V and 0 bases at J, leaving 3 bases unmatched. The CDR3 DNA follows: TGTGCCAGCAGTGCCAGACAGGGCTCCTACGAGCAGTACTTC. It specifies CASSARQGSYEQYF.

About this clonotype itself: One end of the junction fails to match germline, which may point to a read error. The gene calls are TRBV18 and TRBJ1-6; D is possibly TRBD1 (5 bases). Germline V gene sequence: CDR1 KGHSH, CDR2 LQKENI. The CDR3 spans 15 residues. As DNA, the CDR3 is TGTGCCAGCTCACCGTCGGGACCGATTAATTCACCTCTCCGCTTT. Protein: CASSPSGPINSPLRF.

This clonotype was counted ten times or more. This chain connects TRBV2 to TRBJ2-5; D is uncertain. Germline V gives CDR1 SNHLY, CDR2 FYNNEI. The germline V and J ends were trimmed by 6 bases and 5 bases, with 13 bases remaining between them. The CDR3 is made up of 13 amino acids. CDR3 region: CASSLDRPETQYF. The CDR3 DNA reads TGTGCCAGCAGCCTGGACCGGCCGGAGACCCAGTACTTC.

This clonotype was observed many times. V is TRBV4-1 and J is TRBJ2-7; 11 bases agree with TRBD2. The CDR3 totals 15 residues. Germline CDR1 MGHRA, CDR2 YSYEKL. The J segment lost 4 bases and the V segment lost 4 bases, leaving 6 bases of the junction unmatched. DNA for the CDR3: TGCGCCAGCAGCCCTTTAGCGGGAGGGGAGTACGAGCAGTACTTC. Protein product: CASSPLAGGEYEQYF.

This clonotype appeared many times. The chain is built from TRBV11-2 and TRBJ1-2; TRBD1 might be the D (5 bases). V lost 6 bases and J lost 0, with 14 bases in between. The V gene's germline CDR1 is SGHAT and CDR2 FQNNGV. The CDR3 runs 15 residues. The CDR3 nucleotides are TGTGCCAGCAGTTCGACAGTCGCTACTAACTATGGCTACACCTTC. Its protein is CASSSTVATNYGYTF. The whole variable domain, filled in from reference TRBV11-2 and TRBJ1-2, reads EAGVAQSPRYKIIEKRQSVAFWCNPISGHATLYWYQQILGQGPKLLIQFQNNGVVDDSQLPKDRFSAERLKGVDSTLKIQPAKLEDSAVYLCASSSTVATNYGYTFGSGTRLTVV.

This clonotype has ten or more counts. The gene calls are TRBV7-3 and TRBJ2-1, with TRBD1 matching over 9 bases. Germline CDR1 is SGHTA and CDR2 is FQGTGA. V was clipped by 3 bases and J by 7 bases; unmatched bases: 10. The CDR3 is made up of 16 amino acids. The CDR3: CASSLIGQGPLNEQFF. In DNA, the CDR3 is TGTGCCAGCAGCTTGATAGGACAGGGGCCTTTAAATGAGCAGTTCTTC.

As concerns this clonotype: A much more abundant neighbour one base away suggests this may be a read error. The chain combines TRBV18 with TRBJ2-1; D is possibly TRBD1 (5 bases). V shed 3 bases and J shed 13 bases, with 19 bases lying between them. Germline loops: CDR1 KGHSH, CDR2 LQKENI. The CDR3 sequence is 14 residues long. The chain's CDR3 is CASSPGAGKETQFF. CDR3 DNA sequence: TGTGCCAGCTCACCTGGGGCAGGGAAAGAGACCCAGTTCTTC.

This clonotype was detected many times. The genes are TRBV20-1 and TRBJ2-5, with 11 bases lining up with TRBD2. The junction had 8 bases not matched to a gene; V was cut back by 6 bases and J by 5 bases. CDR3 length: 14 amino acids. The germline CDR1 and CDR2 sequences are DFQATT and SNEGSKA (reference sequence). The CDR3 sequence: CSAKTSGKGETQYF. The CDR3, as DNA: TGCAGTGCCAAGACTAGCGGGAAGGGGGAGACCCAGTACTTC.

This clonotype was detected a few times. This sequence may be a read error, since a much larger clone differs from it by one base. The genes are TRBV12-3 or TRBV12-4 and TRBJ1-5; maybe TRBD1 (5 bases). This CDR3 contains 13 residues. Trimming removed 6 bases at V and 4 bases at J, with 10 bases between. The CDR3 loop reads CASSGTDNQPQHF. In nucleotides, the CDR3 is TGTGCCAGCAGCGGGACCGATAATCAGCCCCAGCATTTT.

V and J are TRBV29-1 and TRBJ2-3; 9 bases are a match to TRBD2. The CDR3 covers 16 residues. Germline V gene data show CDR1 as SQVTM and CDR2 as ANQGSEA. V was clipped by 4 bases and J by 4 bases; unmatched bases: 12. CDR3 in amino acids: CSVAGLAGIAPDTQYF. The CDR3 nucleotides are TGCAGCGTTGCAGGTCTAGCGGGAATCGCCCCAGATACGCAGTATTTT.

In this sample, this clonotype turned up many times. This rearrangement joins TRBV6-2 or TRBV6-3 to TRBJ2-1, with 8 bases aligning to TRBD1. Unmatched junction bases numbered 10, after V lost 4 bases and J lost 2 bases. The CDR3 extends over 17 amino acids. The germline gives CDR1 MNHEY, CDR2 SVGEGT. The CDR3 DNA follows: TGTGCCAGCAGTTCCGGGGACAGGAGGAGACCCTACAATGAGCAGTTCTTC. It translates to CASSSGDRRRPYNEQFF.

Comments on this clonotype: One base away lies a much larger clone, so this may be a sequencing read error. CDR3 DNA: TGTGCCAGCAGCTTAGGGATCTCAGGTGGAGATACGCAGCATTTT. It translates to CASSLGISGGDTQHF. The V and J genes are TRBV7-9 and TRBJ2-3; D gene ambiguous. The J call may be incorrect, as the DNA end agrees better with TRBJ1-5. Germline V CDR1 and CDR2: SEHNR, FQNEAQ (reference sequence). The CDR3 totals 15 residues.

The CDR3 is CASRVTDTQYF. The CDR3 region has the DNA TGCGCCAGCAGGGTCACAGATACGCAGTATTTT. The chain couples TRBV5-1 to TRBJ2-3; unclear D gene. The germline gives CDR1 SGHRS, CDR2 YFSETQ. The V and J ends lost 5 bases and 2 bases respectively, with 3 bases between them. This CDR3 is built from 11 residues.

This clonotype was recorded at least ten times. The chain couples TRBV5-8 to TRBJ1-5; possible D gene TRBD1, 6 bases. V shed 7 bases and J shed 1 base, with 15 bases lying between them. The germline gives CDR1 SGHTS, CDR2 YDEGEE. The CDR3 is made up of 15 amino acids. The CDR3 loop reads CASPAGGRSNQPQHF. CDR3 bases: TGTGCCAGCCCCGCGGGGGGGCGAAGCAATCAGCCCCAGCATTTT.

This clonotype was detected ten times or more. V usage is TRBV20-1 and J usage is TRBJ2-7; 7 bases match TRBD1. V dropped 6 bases and J dropped 2; count of bases not matched to a gene: 7. The CDR3 runs 13 residues. Germline V gene data show CDR1 as DFQATT and CDR2 as SNEGSKA (reference sequence). CDR3 in DNA: TGCAGTGCCCTTCCCGGGACAGCCTACGAGCAGTACTTC. Amino acids: CSALPGTAYEQYF.

A note on this clonotype: A read error may produce the germline difference seen at one junction end. The chain has TRBV27 and TRBJ1-2; no reliable D call. CDR1 and CDR2 (germline): MNHEY, SMNVEV (reference sequence). CDR3 length equals 15 residues. The CDR3 DNA is TGTGCCAGCAGTTTGAGAGGGCCCGCTAACTATGGCTACCCCTTC. Translated: CASSLRGPANYGYPF.

This clonotype was picked up many times. The chain recombines TRBV10-2 with TRBJ1-3; D gene ambiguous. The CDR3 sequence is 16 residues long. The V end was cut by 7 bases, the J end by 0 bases, with 16 bases between. Germline CDR1 and CDR2: WSHSY and SAAADI. The CDR3 nucleotides read TGCGCCAGCACCCCTAACCAGAGTGGCTCTGGAAACACCATATATTTT. Translating gives CASTPNQSGSGNTIYF.